The next 28 T cell receptor beta chains were all read from a single sample in a study of PD-L1 blockade in urothelial cancer. Libraries were prepared by immunoSEQ multiplex PCR; TCRdb keeps only in-frame clonotypes and omits some of them. This sample has approximately 14,000 clones, with 85% to 90% found just once. The sequencing used PBMCs, collected around atezolizumab (anti-PD-L1) treatment. These receptors were collected from a man between 65 and 85 years old with urothelial cancer.

The chain employs TRBV2 and TRBJ2-2, with D tentatively TRBD1 (8 bases). CDR3 size: 13 residues. V was trimmed by 5 bases and J by 10 bases, leaving 14 bases between them. CDR1 SNHLY and CDR2 FYNNEI come from the germline V gene. The CDR3 DNA sequence: TGTGCCAGCAGTCTTACAGGGGGGGTGGAGCTGTTTTTT. Translated, it gives CASSLTGGVELFF.

CDR3 nucleotides: TGTGCCAGCAGCCAGGGAGCCTACAATGAGCAGTTCTTC. Amino acids: CASSQGAYNEQFF. The chain joins TRBV14 to TRBJ2-1; D is perhaps TRBD2 (5 bases). V was cut by 3 bases and J by 2 bases, with 5 bases left in between. From germline, CDR1 is SGHDN and CDR2 FVKESK. The CDR3 totals 13 residues. Supplemented by reference TRBV14 and TRBJ2-1, the full variable domain reads EAGVTQFPSHSVIEKGQTVTLRCDPISGHDNLYWYRRVMGKEIKFLLHFVKESKQDESGMPNNRFLAERTGGTYSTLKVQPAELEDSGVYFCASSQGAYNEQFFGPGTRLTVL.

V gene TRBV7-2 combines with J gene TRBJ1-5, with a tentative D call TRBD1 (5 bases). The V and J ends lost 5 bases and 5 bases respectively, with 16 bases between them. The germline CDR1 and CDR2 sequences are SGHTA and FQGNSA. The CDR3 is 15 amino acids. Written as DNA, the CDR3 is TGTGCCAGCAGCCGCAATCAGGGAACGGATCAGCCCCAGCATTTT. This sequence encodes CASSRNQGTDQPQHF.

This clone was counted a single time. The chain employs TRBV5-8 and TRBJ1-5; tentatively, D is TRBD1 (6 bases). V lost 6 bases and J 4 bases, leaving 17 bases between the germline ends. The CDR3 covers 15 residues. Germline-derived CDR1 and CDR2 are SGHTS and YDEGEE. This CDR3 is CASTPGGGGNQPQHF. In DNA, the CDR3 is TGTGCCAGCACTCCGGGGGGCGGCGGGAATCAGCCCCAGCATTTT.

This clone was found once. The chain combines TRBV2 with TRBJ1-1; D is perhaps TRBD1 (5 bases). The CDR3 is 15 residues long. CDR1 SNHLY and CDR2 FYNNEI come from the germline V gene. Trimming cost V 6 bases and J 4 bases, with 18 bases left between them. CDR3 loop: CASRTESGGGTEAFF. The CDR3 bases are TGTGCCAGCAGGACCGAATCGGGGGGGGGCACTGAAGCTTTCTTT. The whole variable domain, filled in from reference TRBV2 and TRBJ1-1, reads EPEVTQTPSHQVTQMGQEVILRCVPISNHLYFYWYRQILGQKVEFLVSFYNNEISEKSEIFDDQFSVERPDGSNFTLKIRSTKLEDSAMYFCASRTESGGGTEAFFGQGTRLTVV.

A few counts support this clone. V is TRBV30 and J is TRBJ1-3, with TRBD1 matching 7 bases. Germline CDR1 is GTSNPN and CDR2 is SVGIG (reference sequence). V shed 0 bases, J shed 0 bases, and the junction held 5 bases outside the gene matches. This CDR3 has 16 residues. CDR3 DNA sequence: TGTGCCTGGAGTGTACCCTGGACAGGCTCTGGAAACACCATATATTTT. It translates to CAWSVPWTGSGNTIYF.

The rearrangement links TRBV5-8 to TRBJ1-2; D might be TRBD1 (6 bases). The CDR3 runs to 14 residues. Germline V gives CDR1 SGHTS, CDR2 YDEGEE. Trimming cost V 0 bases and J 4 bases, with 10 bases left between them. The DNA for the CDR3 is TGTGCCAGCAGCTTGGGGCAGGGGCCCTATGGCTACACCTTC. This sequence encodes CASSLGQGPYGYTF.

The chain is built from TRBV7-8 and TRBJ1-2, with unresolved D. Per the germline V gene, CDR1 is SGHVS and CDR2 is FQNEAQ. V gave up 3 bases and J gave up 4 bases, with 12 bases separating them. The CDR3 covers 14 residues. The CDR3 loop is CASSLAEATYGYTF. As DNA, the CDR3 is TGTGCCAGCAGCTTGGCAGAAGCGACCTATGGCTACACCTTC. Full variable domain (remainder filled in from reference TRBV7-8 and TRBJ1-2): GAGVSQSPRYKVAKRGQDVALRCDPISGHVSLFWYQQALGQGPEFLTYFQNEAQLDKSGLPSDRFFAERPEGSVSTLKIQRTQQEDSAVYLCASSLAEATYGYTFGSGTRLTVV.

This chain uses TRBV7-7 with TRBJ2-1; D is perhaps TRBD2 (6 bases). V dropped 1 base and J dropped 10 bases, with 17 bases sitting between them. The CDR3 extends over 15 amino acids. Looked up from germline, CDR1 is SSHAT and CDR2 is FNYEAQ (reference sequence). The CDR3 nucleotides read TGTGCCAGCAGCTTAGTTAGCGGCGGACTCGGCGAGCAGTTCTTC. Protein product: CASSLVSGGLGEQFF.

J is TRBJ2-7 and V is TRBV4-1; a weak D match, TRBD1 (6 bases). This CDR3 region has 16 residues. The V and J ends lost 0 bases and 1 base respectively, with 13 bases between them. Germline V CDR1 and CDR2: MGHRA, YSYEKL. The CDR3 nucleotides read TGCGCCAGCAGCCAAGATTTTGGGGGCGCGTCCTACGAGCAGTACTTC. Encoded protein: CASSQDFGGASYEQYF.

Sample share makes this clone medium-sized. The chain combines TRBV4-2 with TRBJ1-6, with D unresolved. V lost 2 bases and J lost 13, with 9 bases in between. The length of the CDR3 is 12 residues. Germline loops: CDR1 LGHNA, CDR2 YNFKEQ. CDR3 sequence (DNA): TGTGCCAGCAGCCAATTACCCGAGCCCCTCCACTTT. Translating it yields CASSQLPEPLHF.

The rearrangement links TRBV6-5 to TRBJ2-7; perhaps TRBD1 as D (6 bases). The CDR3 has 15 residues. V gave up 2 bases and J gave up 2 bases, with 13 bases separating them. Germline V lookup: CDR1 MNHEY, CDR2 SVGAGI. The CDR3 reads CASSYGTTGTYEQYF. The DNA for the CDR3 is TGTGCCAGCAGTTACGGCACCACAGGGACCTACGAGCAGTACTTC.

Only one count was recorded for this clone. This chain links TRBV30 with TRBJ1-2; 10 nucleotides agree with TRBD1. Per the germline V gene, CDR1 is GTSNPN and CDR2 is SVGIG (reference sequence). The CDR3 sequence is 17 residues long. V shed 4 bases, J shed 6 bases, and the junction held 17 bases outside the gene matches. CDR3 in amino acids: CAWTSHTDWTGGNGYTF. The CDR3 DNA reads TGTGCCTGGACGAGCCACACGGACTGGACAGGGGGAAATGGCTACACCTTC.

The chain has TRBV2 and TRBJ1-6; no clear D. Germline CDR1 is SNHLY and CDR2 is FYNNEI. V lost 3 bases and J 0 bases, leaving 6 bases between the germline ends. The CDR3 is 15 residues long. The DNA for the CDR3 is TGTGCCAGCAGTGACCCGAGCTCCTATAATTCACCCCTCCACTTT. Amino acid sequence: CASSDPSSYNSPLHF.

V usage is TRBV7-6 and J usage is TRBJ2-2; 8 bases map to TRBD1. Looked up from germline, CDR1 is SGHVS and CDR2 is FNYEAQ. The CDR3 runs 16 residues. Trimming at V came to 1 base and at J to 4 bases, leaving 5 bases not matched to a gene. CDR3 DNA sequence: TGTGCCAGCAGCTTAGGAGGGACAGGAATCACCGGGGAGCTGTTTTTT. As protein: CASSLGGTGITGELFF.

The chain employs TRBV9 and TRBJ2-7, with D tentatively TRBD2 (5 bases). Trimming pared 4 bases from V and 2 bases from J, leaving 10 bases between. Per germline, CDR1 SGDLS and CDR2 YYNGEE. The length of the CDR3 is 13 residues. The CDR3 DNA follows: TGTGCCAGCAGCTACGGGGAGCCCTACGAGCAGTACTTC. This translates into CASSYGEPYEQYF.

The chain carries TRBV27 and TRBJ2-2; TRBD1 might be the D (6 bases). Germline V lookup: CDR1 MNHEY, CDR2 SMNVEV (reference sequence). The CDR3 loop spans 15 amino acids. V lost 1 base, J lost 4 bases, and 10 bases lay in between. CDR3 in amino acids: CASSLLGAFTGELFF. The CDR3 DNA follows: TGTGCCAGCAGTTTATTGGGGGCGTTCACCGGGGAGCTGTTTTTT.

This chain connects TRBV7-9 to TRBJ2-7; 10 bases line up with TRBD1. V gave up 5 bases and J gave up 6 bases; unmatched junction bases: 7. The CDR3 extends over 14 amino acids. CDR1 and CDR2 from the germline V gene are SEHNR and FQNEAQ (reference sequence). The CDR3 DNA sequence: TGTGCCAGCAGCCTCGGACAGGGGGACCTCGAGCAGTACTTC. Residues: CASSLGQGDLEQYF.

This clone appeared a few times. The rearrangement uses TRBV7-9 and TRBJ1-2; 7 bases line up with TRBD1. The length of the CDR3 is 14 residues. Germline-derived CDR1 and CDR2 are SEHNR and FQNEAQ (reference sequence). J gave up 2 bases and V 4 bases, and 4 bases lay outside the gene matches. The CDR3 sequence: CASSSPQGNYGYTF. The CDR3 region has the DNA TGTGCCAGCAGCTCCCCACAGGGGAACTATGGCTACACCTTC.

The sample holds one count of this clone. The rearrangement joins TRBV4-1 to TRBJ2-3, with 9 nucleotides matching TRBD1. This CDR3 contains 13 residues. V lost 5 bases, J lost 6 bases, and 3 bases stayed unmatched. Germline lookup yields CDR1 MGHRA and CDR2 YSYEKL. In DNA form, the CDR3 reads TGCGCCAGCAGCGACAGGGGGAGGGATACGCAGTATTTT. Protein: CASSDRGRDTQYF.

This clone was observed a single time. J is TRBJ2-1 and V is TRBV12-5; D may be TRBD2 (5 bases). Germline V gene lookup returns CDR1 LGHNT and CDR2 FRNRAP. The CDR3 is made up of 16 amino acids. V gave up 0 bases and J gave up 5 bases, with 14 bases separating them. This CDR3 is CASGLVLDRLNNEQFF. CDR3 nucleotide sequence: TGTGCTAGTGGTTTGGTACTAGATAGACTGAACAATGAGCAGTTCTTC.

This chain connects TRBV5-1 to TRBJ2-7; 8 bases align to TRBD2. The CDR3 sequence is 13 residues long. Unmatched junction bases numbered 2, after V lost 2 bases and J lost 4 bases. Per the germline V gene, CDR1 is SGHRS and CDR2 is YFSETQ. In DNA form, the CDR3 reads TGCGCCAGCAGCTTTACTAGCGGTTACGAGCAGTACTTC. Protein product: CASSFTSGYEQYF.

This sequence joins TRBV2 and TRBJ2-1, with D tentatively TRBD1 (5 bases). CDR3 length equals 13 residues. Trimming took 4 bases from V and 6 from J, leaving 10 bases between them. Germline V gene lookup returns CDR1 SNHLY and CDR2 FYNNEI. The CDR3 protein is CASSGGLGNEQFF. The CDR3 bases are TGTGCCAGCAGTGGGGGCCTTGGCAATGAGCAGTTCTTC.

V usage is TRBV25-1 and J usage is TRBJ2-1; TRBD2 matches at 10 bases. The J segment lost 5 bases and the V segment lost 4 bases, leaving 8 bases of the junction unmatched. The germline V gene has CDR1 MGHDK and CDR2 SYGVNS. The CDR3 is 16 residues long. The CDR3 bases are TGTGCCAGCAGTGTCATTAGCGGGGGGTACGACAATGAGCAGTTCTTC. Its translation: CASSVISGGYDNEQFF.

V and J are TRBV28 and TRBJ2-3; a possible D gene is TRBD1 (6 bases). Trimming left V 7 bases short and J 0 bases short, with 23 bases between. Germline CDR1 and CDR2: MDHEN and SYDVKM. This CDR3 contains 18 residues. Here the CDR3 reads CASTGLSYRETSTDTQYF. DNA of the CDR3: TGTGCCAGCACAGGTTTATCCTACAGGGAAACTAGCACAGATACGCAGTATTTT. Together with reference TRBV28 and TRBJ2-3, the CDR3 gives the full variable domain: DVKVTQSSRYLVKRTGEKVFLECVQDMDHENMFWYRQDPGLGLRLIYFSYDVKMKEKGDIPEGYSVSREKKERFSLILESASTNQTSMYLCASTGLSYRETSTDTQYFGPGTRLTVL.

The chain employs TRBV5-1 and TRBJ2-7, with 7 bases that match TRBD2. The junction had 8 bases not matched to a gene; V was cut back by 0 bases and J by 11 bases. CDR1 and CDR2 from the germline V gene are SGHRS and YFSETQ. CDR3 length equals 13 residues. This CDR3 reads CASSLAEQAGEYF. CDR3 sequence (DNA): TGCGCCAGCAGCTTGGCCGAACAGGCGGGGGAGTACTTC. Supplemented by reference TRBV5-1 and TRBJ2-7, the full variable domain reads KAGVTQTPRYLIKTRGQQVTLSCSPISGHRSVSWYQQTPGQGLQFLFEYFSETQRNKGNFPGRFSGRQFSNSRSEMNVSTLELGDSALYLCASSLAEQAGEYFGPGTRLTVT.

The V and J genes are TRBV7-9 and TRBJ2-3; TRBD2 matches at 7 bases. Germline V CDR1 and CDR2: SEHNR, FQNEAQ (reference sequence). The CDR3 has 16 residues. J was trimmed by 2 bases and V by 1 base; bases with no gene match: 6. CDR3 DNA: TGTGCCAGCAGCTTAGACCGGGACTACTTCACAGATACGCAGTATTTT. Its translation is CASSLDRDYFTDTQYF.

This chain uses TRBV5-8 with TRBJ2-3, with 7 bases that match TRBD2. This CDR3 is 17 amino acids long. Germline CDR1 and CDR2: SGHTS and YDEGEE. V lost 0 bases and J lost 0; bases outside the gene matches: 7. The chain's CDR3 is CASSLGSSGASTDTQYF. The CDR3 DNA reads as TGTGCCAGCAGCTTGGGATCCAGCGGGGCTAGCACAGATACGCAGTATTTT.